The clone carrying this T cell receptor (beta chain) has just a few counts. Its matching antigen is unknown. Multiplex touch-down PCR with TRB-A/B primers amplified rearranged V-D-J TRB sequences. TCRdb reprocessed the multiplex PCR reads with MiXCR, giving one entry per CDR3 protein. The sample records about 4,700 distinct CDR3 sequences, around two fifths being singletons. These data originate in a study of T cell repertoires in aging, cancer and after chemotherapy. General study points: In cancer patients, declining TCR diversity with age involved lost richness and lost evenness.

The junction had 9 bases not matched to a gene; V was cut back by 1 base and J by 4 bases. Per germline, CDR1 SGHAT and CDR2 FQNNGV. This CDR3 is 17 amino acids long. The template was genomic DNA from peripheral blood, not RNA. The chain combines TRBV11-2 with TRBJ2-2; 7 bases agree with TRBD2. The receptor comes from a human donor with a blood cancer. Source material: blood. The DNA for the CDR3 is TGTGCCAGCAGCTTAGCGGGTAGCGGGTTGGTCACCGGGGAGCTGTTTTTT. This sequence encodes CASSLAGSGLVTGELFF.